This entry concerns a single T cell receptor beta chain. Its antigen is currently unknown. Germline CDR1 LGHNA, CDR2 YNFKEQ. The CDR3 length is 11 residues. Trimming took 1 base from V and 7 from J, leaving 5 bases between them. A multiplex PCR was run with 60 Vbeta primers and 13 Jbeta primers. Assay used: immunoSEQ multiplex PCR; TCRdb lists only in-frame clones, some missing. The listing contains roughly 62,000 clones. These data belong to a study of cytomegalovirus exposure and HLA in healthy donors. Study conclusions and caveats: For most TCR sequences rarity was the rule, although some public TCRs occurred in many donors. A few CMV-associated chains were confirmed in vitro to be specific for CMV antigens. The authors later found TCR association rates varying by HLA locus, with DRB1 most and HLA-C fewest. Later examination showed HLA-associated TCR beta chains had greater clonal expansion than equally common others.

Specimen: PBMCs. This chain links TRBV4-2 with TRBJ2-7; TRBD2 might be the D (5 bases). This TCR came from a woman aged 18-29 years in good health and CMV-seronegative. In DNA form, the CDR3 reads TGTGCCAGCAGCCAAGCGGGGGAGCAGTACTTC. Translating it yields CASSQAGEQYF.